This TCR beta chain appears in the sequencing data of a study of human T cells and chemical hapten exposure. Across the whole study: Predominantly women, the patients had alopecia areata, totalis or universalis.

Described time point: pre-sensitization, week 0. Treatment denoted: therapeutic diphenylcyclopropenone sensitization with weekly scalp DPC. Every donor had alopecia and was 18 to 70 years old; all were suitable for DPC. V lost 5 bases and J 5 bases, leaving 18 bases between the germline ends. From germline, CDR1 is SEHNR and CDR2 FQNEAQ (reference sequence). This CDR3 comprises 15 residues. Individual cDNA molecules each carried unique molecular identifiers attached by the library. In the source study's methods: 96,000 or so TCRs per sample was the median, with a range of roughly 23,224 to 690,600. TCRdb fed the RACE reads into MiXCR, producing one record per CDR3 protein. V and J calls and clone size were set by TCRdb, not the authors. The sample has about 80,000 distinct CDR3 sequences; around 15% are singletons. This clonotype occurred many times.

This rearrangement joins TRBV7-9 to TRBJ1-2; D might be TRBD1 (5 bases). The sequence came from a woman aged 45-59 years with alopecia areata. Some clones in this sample may be carry-over from other donors' samples. The sequencing here drew on whole blood, taken in connection with sensitization to the hapten diphenylcyclopropenone (DPC). DNA for the CDR3: TGTGCCAGCAGCCCGAACCAGCCAGGGCGGTATGGCTACACCTTC. This sequence encodes CASSPNQPGRYGYTF.